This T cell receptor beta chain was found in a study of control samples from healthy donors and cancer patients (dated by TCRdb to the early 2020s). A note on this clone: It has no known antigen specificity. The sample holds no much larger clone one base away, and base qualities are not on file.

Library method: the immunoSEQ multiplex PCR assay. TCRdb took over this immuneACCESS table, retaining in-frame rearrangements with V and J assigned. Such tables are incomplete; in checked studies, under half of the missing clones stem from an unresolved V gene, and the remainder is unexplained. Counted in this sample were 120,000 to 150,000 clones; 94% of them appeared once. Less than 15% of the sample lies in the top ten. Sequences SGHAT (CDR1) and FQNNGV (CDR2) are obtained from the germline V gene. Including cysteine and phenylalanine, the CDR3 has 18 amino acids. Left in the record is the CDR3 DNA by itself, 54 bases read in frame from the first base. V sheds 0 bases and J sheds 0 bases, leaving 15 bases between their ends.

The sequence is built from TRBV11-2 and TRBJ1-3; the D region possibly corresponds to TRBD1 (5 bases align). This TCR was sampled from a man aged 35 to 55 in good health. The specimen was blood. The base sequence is TGTGCCAGCAGCTTAGAGGGGGACTGGGGACGCTCTGGAAACACCATATATTTT. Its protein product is CASSLEGDWGRSGNTIYF.